This T cell receptor (beta chain) is from a study of blood T cell repertoires in COVID-19. Sequencing used immunoSEQ multiplex PCR; TCRdb keeps in-frame clones, though not all of them. Of 200,000 to 250,000 clones listed, around four fifths are singletons. The sequencing input was PBMCs or T cells enriched from blood (not recorded which). The clonotype comes from a middle-aged man who had recovered from COVID-19.

In DNA form, the CDR3 reads TGTGCCAGCAGCTTAAGAGGGGGAACTGAAGCTTTCTTT. It codes for CASSLRGGTEAFF. This chain links TRBV13 with TRBJ1-1, with D perhaps TRBD1 (6 bases). The CDR3 extends over 13 amino acids. Germline V gene data show CDR1 as PRHDT and CDR2 as FYEKMQ (reference sequence). Trimming shortened V by 2 bases and J by 5 bases, and 9 bases separated the two germline ends.